The 19 T cell receptor beta chains given below trace back to one sample, sequenced in a study of blood T cell repertoires in COVID-19 (dated by TCRdb to the early 2020s). To prepare the library, the immunoSEQ multiplex PCR assay was applied. Entries here come from immuneACCESS through TCRdb and include only in-frame sequences with V and J called. Some clones fail to appear in such tables; in the studies checked, an unresolved V gene covers under half of the shortfall, and the cause of the remainder is unknown. The sample table holds 65,000 to 85,000 clones, of which around nine tenths were seen once. Roughly 10% of the sample is held by the ten biggest clonotypes. What was sequenced was peripheral blood. The receptors stem from a woman aged 18 to 35 with acute or convalescent COVID-19.

This clone showed up just once. The gene calls are TRBV28 and TRBJ1-2; 10 bases agree with TRBD1. Germline lookup yields CDR1 MDHEN and CDR2 SYDVKM. This CDR3 contains 15 residues. Losses at the gene ends were 4 bases for V and 3 bases for J; bases not matched to a gene: 5. CDR3 DNA sequence: TGTGCCAGCAGTTCCTCCGGGACAGGGGACTATGGCTACACCTTC. Its translation: CASSSSGTGDYGYTF.

V usage is TRBV10-3 and J usage is TRBJ1-1; 10 bases fit TRBD1. V lost 2 bases, J lost 6 bases, and 3 bases stayed unmatched. The CDR3 consists of 14 residues. Looked up from germline, CDR1 is ENHRY and CDR2 is SYGVKD. The CDR3 DNA reads TGTGCCATCAGTGAGAGACAGGGGGCCTCTGAAGCTTTCTTT. Translation gives CAISERQGASEAFF.

V usage is TRBV24-1 and J usage is TRBJ2-3, with 10 bases aligning to TRBD1. The germline CDR1 and CDR2 sequences are KGHDR and SFDVKD. Trimming removed 4 bases from V and 2 bases from J; junction bases left unmatched: 5. The CDR3 runs 16 residues. The CDR3 DNA reads as TGTGCCACCAGTGAGAGCGGGACAGGGGACACAGATACGCAGTATTTT. Its protein product is CATSESGTGDTDTQYF.

The V call is TRBV5-1, the J call TRBJ1-2; tentatively, D is TRBD1 (6 bases). The CDR3 is 15 amino acids. V dropped 4 bases and J dropped 2 bases, with 15 bases sitting between them. Per the germline V gene, CDR1 is SGHRS and CDR2 is YFSETQ. This CDR3 reads CASSQDLGQNYGYTF. DNA of the CDR3: TGCGCCAGCAGCCAAGACCTCGGACAGAACTATGGCTACACCTTC.

In this sample, this clone turned up once. The V call is TRBV19, the J call TRBJ1-6; D is uncertain. V was clipped by 6 bases and J by 0 bases, with 9 bases between them. Germline loops: CDR1 LNHDA, CDR2 SQIVND (reference sequence). There are 15 residues in the CDR3. Written as DNA, the CDR3 is TGTGCCAGTAGGGGCACGAGCTCCTATAATTCACCCCTCCACTTT. Protein: CASRGTSSYNSPLHF.

CDR3 in DNA: TGTGCCAGCAGCTTAGTGGACAGGGGGAGTTCCTATGGCTACACCTTC. Amino acids: CASSLVDRGSSYGYTF. The chain is built from TRBV7-9 and TRBJ1-2; 10 bases fit TRBD1. The germline V gene encodes CDR1 SEHNR and CDR2 FQNEAQ (reference sequence). This CDR3 has 16 residues. Unmatched junction bases numbered 6, after V lost 1 base and J lost 4 bases.

This chain connects TRBV6-4 to TRBJ1-6; weak D call: TRBD1 (5 bases). The ends were cut back, 2 bases at V and 5 bases at J, with 10 bases in the middle. Germline CDR1 and CDR2: MRHNA and SNTAGT. The CDR3 length is 15 residues. In nucleotides, the CDR3 is TGTGCCAGCAGTGACCAGGACAAGCATAATTCACCCCTCCACTTT. Its translation is CASSDQDKHNSPLHF.

The rearrangement joins TRBV5-6 to TRBJ1-1; D is unclear. CDR1 SGHDT and CDR2 YYEEEE come from the germline V gene. V was cut by 4 bases and J by 4 bases, with 11 bases left in between. This CDR3 has 13 residues. The CDR3 spells CASSPPSGTEAFF. Here the CDR3 DNA reads TGTGCCAGCAGCCCGCCATCGGGCACTGAAGCTTTCTTT.

The CDR3 here is CASSLLRREGTDTQYF. The DNA for the CDR3 is TGTGCCAGCAGCTTATTAAGGAGGGAGGGAACAGATACGCAGTATTTT. The chain has TRBV7-9 and TRBJ2-3; 7 bases are shared with TRBD2. The trim removed 2 bases at V and 3 bases at J, leaving 8 bases unmatched. CDR3 length equals 16 residues. Germline CDR1 reads SEHNR; CDR2 reads FQNEAQ (reference sequence).

The genes are TRBV6-5 and TRBJ1-1; 9 nucleotides line up with TRBD1. This CDR3 has 15 residues. From germline, CDR1 is MNHEY and CDR2 SVGAGI. V trimming: 11 bases; J trimming: 1 base; junction bases outside the gene matches: 11. In nucleotides, the CDR3 is TGTGCCGTCGACGGGACGGGACAGGGGAACACTGAAGCTTTCTTT. Residues: CAVDGTGQGNTEAFF.

The chain has TRBV7-9 and TRBJ2-5, with 15 positions matching TRBD2. With 3 bases clipped from V and 10 bases from J, the junction kept 12 bases outside the gene matches. There are 17 residues in the CDR3. In germline, CDR1 is SEHNR, CDR2 FQNEAQ (reference sequence). CDR3 sequence (DNA): TGTGCCAGCAGCTTTATGAATTGGACTAGCGGGAGGGTAGTCCAGTACTTC. Its protein product is CASSFMNWTSGRVVQYF.

This clone was picked up a small number of times. The chain couples TRBV19 to TRBJ1-2, with TRBD1 matching over 8 bases. Trimming removed 4 bases from V and 7 bases from J; junction bases left unmatched: 8. The CDR3 spans 14 residues. Germline CDR1 LNHDA, CDR2 SQIVND (reference sequence). In nucleotides, the CDR3 is TGTGCCAGTAGTACGGACAGGGAGGGAAGTGGCTACACCTTC. Translating gives CASSTDREGSGYTF.

The chain carries TRBV7-9 and TRBJ2-7; TRBD1 aligns across 7 bases. This CDR3 is built from 14 residues. In germline, CDR1 is SEHNR, CDR2 FQNEAQ (reference sequence). J was trimmed by 1 base and V by 4 bases; bases with no gene match: 4. CDR3 sequence: CASSSGTDSYEQYF. CDR3 coding DNA: TGTGCCAGCAGCTCAGGGACAGATTCCTACGAGCAGTACTTC.

The chain links TRBV30 to TRBJ2-7; no clear D. Germline V lookup: CDR1 GTSNPN, CDR2 SVGIG (reference sequence). V lost 2 bases and J lost 0, with 11 bases in between. The CDR3 is 14 residues long. The CDR3 sequence: CAWSPSTSSYEQYF. CDR3 DNA sequence: TGTGCCTGGAGTCCCTCCACGAGCTCCTACGAGCAGTACTTC.

The V and J genes are TRBV29-1 and TRBJ2-5; TRBD2 aligns across 15 bases. Germline V gene sequence: CDR1 SQVTM, CDR2 ANQGSEA. This CDR3 comprises 18 residues. J was trimmed by 3 bases and V by 6 bases; bases with no gene match: 14. CDR3 in DNA: TGCAGCGTCTTCGAGGGGACTAGCGGGGGGCTCAGGGAAGAGACCCAGTACTTC. Its translation is CSVFEGTSGGLREETQYF.

The CDR3 protein is CASSLGVGGGPLGYTF. The CDR3 bases are TGTGCCAGCAGCTTAGGCGTGGGCGGGGGCCCCCTAGGCTACACCTTC. This chain joins TRBV11-2 and TRBJ1-2; weak D call: TRBD1 (6 bases). Germline CDR1 SGHAT, CDR2 FQNNGV. The CDR3 extends over 16 amino acids. The V end was cut by 1 base, the J end by 8 bases, with 20 bases between.

This chain connects TRBV11-2 to TRBJ2-3; TRBD2 agrees at 8 bases. The CDR3 length is 19 residues. The junction had 17 bases not matched to a gene; V was cut back by 2 bases and J by 4 bases. Germline CDR1 is SGHAT and CDR2 is FQNNGV. CDR3 protein: CASSLNNPPAGGGADTQYF. CDR3 DNA sequence: TGTGCCAGCAGCTTAAATAACCCCCCCGCGGGGGGAGGGGCAGATACGCAGTATTTT.

J is TRBJ2-7 and V is TRBV28, with D possibly TRBD1 on 5 matching bases. Deletions cut 1 base from V and 1 base from J, with 20 bases between. CDR1 is MDHEN and CDR2 is SYDVKM in the germline V gene. The CDR3 has 18 amino acids. CDR3 DNA sequence: TGTGCCAGCAGTTTATCCCACCACAGGCAAGTTATATCCTACGAGCAGTACTTC. It translates to CASSLSHHRQVISYEQYF.

The CDR3 bases are TGTGCCAGCAGCCGGACAGGCTCTGGAAACACCATATATTTT. Translated: CASSRTGSGNTIYF. The chain uses TRBV7-2 and TRBJ1-3; 7 bases map to TRBD1. The ends lost 5 bases at V and 0 bases at J; junction bases unmatched: 1. Germline lookup yields CDR1 SGHTA and CDR2 FQGNSA. This CDR3 spans 14 amino acids.